These 8 T cell receptor beta chains were all obtained from the same sample, sequenced in a study of low-dose radiotherapy and immunotherapy resistance in tumors. Covering alpha and beta chains, TRAV- and TRBV-specific primers were used for the first-strand cDNA. With a V-primer adapter and a constant-region primer, TCRs were amplified for 20 to 25 PCR cycles. TCRdb ran MiXCR on the reads and lists one entry per CDR3 protein. The sample holds 80,000 or so distinct CDR3 sequences, under 20% seen once. Time point reported: after trial treatment. Treatment indicated: LDRT plus nivolumab, ipilimumab, low-dose cyclophosphamide and aspirin (RACIN trial). The input for sequencing was PBMCs, taken after low-dose radiotherapy plus immunotherapy. All receptors derive from a male donor with prostate cancer.

This clonotype was seen ten or more times. This chain connects TRBV4-2 to TRBJ2-7; 11 bases match TRBD2. Germline values: CDR1 LGHNA, CDR2 YNFKEQ. After removal of 4 bases from V and 3 bases from J, the junction contained 5 bases not matched to a gene. This CDR3 is 15 amino acids long. The CDR3 here is CASSLRTSGLYEQYF. CDR3 sequence (DNA): TGTGCCAGCAGCCTCAGGACTAGCGGGCTCTACGAGCAGTACTTC.

This clonotype appeared a few times. This chain links TRBV5-4 with TRBJ1-5; D call uncertain. Trimming took 0 bases from V and 0 from J, leaving 7 bases between them. Per germline, CDR1 SGHNT and CDR2 YYREEE (reference sequence). The CDR3 contains 15 residues. CDR3 sequence reads: CASSLDGDSNQPQHF. CDR3 nucleotide sequence: TGTGCCAGCAGCTTGGACGGAGATAGCAATCAGCCCCAGCATTTT.

In this sample, this clonotype turned up many times. V is TRBV24-1 and J is TRBJ2-3, with D tentatively TRBD2 (5 bases). CDR1 and CDR2 (germline): KGHDR, SFDVKD. The V end was cut by 2 bases, the J end by 4 bases, with 12 bases between. This CDR3 comprises 15 residues. The CDR3 region is CATSDWLGGPDTQYF. CDR3 bases: TGTGCCACCAGTGATTGGTTAGGAGGCCCAGATACGCAGTATTTT.

The CDR3 nucleotides read TGTGCCAGCGTCCCCGGGACAGAAGAGACCCAGTACTTC. Its protein product is CASVPGTEETQYF. The chain employs TRBV27 and TRBJ2-5, with 7 bases identical to TRBD1. Germline V gives CDR1 MNHEY, CDR2 SMNVEV (reference sequence). V dropped 8 bases and J dropped 3; count of bases not matched to a gene: 6. The CDR3 has 13 residues.

This clonotype was picked up many times. The chain recombines TRBV7-2 with TRBJ1-2; 7 bases map to TRBD1. Germline CDR1 is SGHTA and CDR2 is FQGNSA. V lost 3 bases to trimming and J lost 8 bases; unmatched junction nucleotides: 9. CDR3 length: 14 amino acids. The CDR3 reads CASSLEGQLQGYTF. CDR3 nucleotides: TGTGCCAGCAGCTTGGAGGGACAGTTGCAAGGCTACACCTTC.

V usage is TRBV19 and J usage is TRBJ2-7, with a tentative D call TRBD1 (6 bases). This CDR3 is 13 amino acids long. Germline lookup yields CDR1 LNHDA and CDR2 SQIVND (reference sequence). Trimming pared 4 bases from V and 0 bases from J, leaving 7 bases between. Written as DNA, the CDR3 is TGTGCCAGTAGTACGGACAGCTCCTACGAGCAGTACTTC. Protein sequence: CASSTDSSYEQYF.

This clonotype was seen repeatedly, ten times or more. CDR3 sequence reads: CASSQAQGKVTEAFF. The DNA for the CDR3 is TGTGCCAGCAGCCAAGCGCAGGGGAAGGTTACTGAAGCTTTCTTT. The chain recombines TRBV4-2 with TRBJ1-1, with a tentative D call TRBD1 (6 bases). Trimming removed 1 base from V and 5 bases from J, with 14 bases in between. The germline V gene encodes CDR1 LGHNA and CDR2 YNFKEQ. The CDR3 has 15 amino acids.

This chain links TRBV10-3 with TRBJ2-3; maybe TRBD2 (7 bases). V lost 2 bases, J lost 7 bases, and 13 bases lay in between. Germline CDR1 reads ENHRY; CDR2 reads SYGVKD. This CDR3 has 14 residues. The CDR3 loop is CAISEGGGLNTQYF. CDR3 DNA: TGTGCCATCAGTGAGGGCGGGGGCCTTAATACGCAGTATTTT.